This entry lists 25 T cell receptor beta chains sequenced from one sample in a study of blood T cell repertoires in COVID-19 (dated by TCRdb to about 2020). The library relied on the immunoSEQ multiplex PCR assay. TCRdb retrieved this table from immuneACCESS and kept in-frame rearrangements only. Not all clones are present; in checked studies, unresolved V genes account for under half, and no reason is known for the remainder. The sample data list 350,000 to 450,000 clones, and approximately 81% of these were observed just once. The leading ten clones occupy roughly 3.4% of the sample. The specimen sequenced was peripheral blood. Receptors were obtained from a woman between 18 and 29 years old with acute or convalescent COVID-19.

The rearrangement joins TRBV24-1 to TRBJ2-7; perhaps TRBD1 as D (5 bases). Deletions cut 4 bases from V and 3 bases from J, with 9 bases between. CDR1 is KGHDR and CDR2 is SFDVKD in the germline V gene. The CDR3 loop spans 13 amino acids. The CDR3 DNA reads TGTGCCACCAGTGACATTGACAGCTACGAGCAGTACTTC. Its translation: CATSDIDSYEQYF.

This clone appeared a few times. The V and J genes are TRBV23-1 and TRBJ1-1, with D possibly TRBD1 on 5 matching bases. TRBV23-1 is an open reading frame, and its role is uncertain. The CDR3 is made up of 11 amino acids. Trimming removed 8 bases at V and 11 bases at J, with 15 bases between. Here the CDR3 reads CASPWGEMAFF. CDR3 nucleotide sequence: TGCGCCAGCCCGTGGGGGGAGATGGCTTTCTTT.

The V and J genes are TRBV5-6 and TRBJ1-4; tentatively, D is TRBD1 (6 bases). Trimming took 1 base from V and 8 from J, leaving 12 bases between them. CDR1 SGHDT and CDR2 YYEEEE come from the germline V gene. The CDR3 runs 14 residues. The CDR3, as DNA: TGTGCCAGCAGCTTGAATCCGGGGGGCGAAAAACTGTTTTTT. Translation: CASSLNPGGEKLFF.

V and J are TRBV13 and TRBJ2-5; possibly TRBD2 for D (5 bases). Trimming cost V 2 bases and J 3 bases, with 10 bases left between them. Per germline, CDR1 PRHDT and CDR2 FYEKMQ (reference sequence). The CDR3 is 14 amino acids. CDR3 nucleotide sequence: TGTGCCAGCAGCTTAAGGGCGGAGGAAGAGACCCAGTACTTC. The encoded protein is CASSLRAEEETQYF.

CDR3 coding DNA: TGTGCCAGTAGTTCATACAGGGCGAACACTGAAGCTTTCTTT. Its translation is CASSSYRANTEAFF. The rearrangement links TRBV19 to TRBJ1-1, with a tentative D call TRBD1 (6 bases). Germline CDR1 is LNHDA and CDR2 is SQIVND (reference sequence). The CDR3 is 14 amino acids. Trimming pared 5 bases from V and 1 base from J, leaving 11 bases between. Full variable domain (rest looked up from reference TRBV19 and TRBJ1-1): DGGITQSPKYLFRKEGQNVTLSCEQNLNHDAMYWYRQDPGQGLRLIYYSQIVNDFQKGDIAEGYSVSREKKESFPLTVTSAQKNPTAFYLCASSSYRANTEAFFGQGTRLTVV.

V gene TRBV5-1 combines with J gene TRBJ1-1; possibly TRBD1 for D (6 bases). This CDR3 comprises 15 residues. The germline V and J ends were trimmed by 3 bases and 5 bases, with 17 bases remaining between them. Germline V gene data show CDR1 as SGHRS and CDR2 as YFSETQ. CDR3 sequence: CASSSLGGGRTEAFF. CDR3 in DNA: TGCGCCAGCAGCTCCCTAGGGGGAGGGAGGACTGAAGCTTTCTTT.

V usage is TRBV28 and J usage is TRBJ1-5; 9 bases are a match to TRBD1. After removal of 0 bases from V and 0 bases from J, the junction contained 6 bases not matched to a gene. There are 18 residues in the CDR3. The germline gives CDR1 MDHEN, CDR2 SYDVKM. In nucleotides, the CDR3 is TGTGCCAGCAGTTTATGGGACAGGGGATCTTATAGCAATCAGCCCCAGCATTTT. This codes for CASSLWDRGSYSNQPQHF.

This clone has only one observation. The rearrangement links TRBV7-3 to TRBJ2-1, with TRBD2 matching over 12 bases. This CDR3 is built from 15 residues. After removal of 2 bases from V and 12 bases from J, the junction contained 8 bases not matched to a gene. CDR1 and CDR2 from the germline V gene are SGHTA and FQGTGA. Written as DNA, the CDR3 is TGTGCCAGCAGCTTAGATCTAGCGGGAGGGGGCCGGCAGTTCTTC. Protein sequence: CASSLDLAGGGRQFF.

The rearrangement links TRBV28 to TRBJ2-7, with TRBD2 identical over 8 bases. The junction had 5 bases not matched to a gene; V was cut back by 4 bases and J by 3 bases. Germline values: CDR1 MDHEN, CDR2 SYDVKM. This CDR3 comprises 14 residues. This CDR3 reads CASSSTSGYYEQYF. DNA for the CDR3: TGTGCCAGCAGTTCTACTAGCGGCTACTACGAGCAGTACTTC.

V gene TRBV13 combines with J gene TRBJ1-3; 7 bases are shared with TRBD1. CDR3 size: 14 residues. Germline V gives CDR1 PRHDT, CDR2 FYEKMQ (reference sequence). V lost 5 bases and J lost 5; bases outside the gene matches: 6. CDR3 protein: CASSQPGQRNTIYF. DNA for the CDR3: TGTGCCAGCAGCCAGCCGGGACAGCGAAACACCATATATTTT. Together with reference TRBV13 and TRBJ1-3, the CDR3 gives the full variable domain: AAGVIQSPRHLIKEKRETATLKCYPIPRHDTVYWYQQGPGQDPQFLISFYEKMQSDKGSIPDRFSAQQFSDYHSELNMSSLELGDSALYFCASSQPGQRNTIYFGEGSWLTVV.

The chain is built from TRBV7-8 and TRBJ1-4; perhaps TRBD1 as D (6 bases). The V end was cut by 5 bases, the J end by 10 bases, with 11 bases between. The CDR3 consists of 12 residues. Looked up from germline, CDR1 is SGHVS and CDR2 is FQNEAQ. The CDR3 loop is CASSPGDVKLFF. CDR3 coding DNA: TGTGCCAGCAGCCCAGGGGATGTAAAACTGTTTTTT.

The chain links TRBV7-6 to TRBJ1-3; unclear D gene. The CDR3 has 16 residues. The germline CDR1 and CDR2 sequences are SGHVS and FNYEAQ. Deletions cut 4 bases from V and 6 bases from J, with 19 bases between. The CDR3 reads CASSYPPFKTENTIYF. The CDR3 DNA is TGTGCCAGCAGCTATCCCCCCTTTAAAACTGAAAACACCATATATTTT. Looking up the rest from reference TRBV7-6 and TRBJ1-3 gives the full variable domain: GAGVSQSPRYKVTKRGQDVALRCDPISGHVSLYWYRQALGQGPEFLTYFNYEAQQDKSGLPNDRFSAERPEGSISTLTIQRTEQRDSAMYRCASSYPPFKTENTIYFGEGSWLTVV.

V gene TRBV5-6 combines with J gene TRBJ1-1, with 7 bases that match TRBD1. The germline CDR1 and CDR2 sequences are SGHDT and YYEEEE. The V and J ends lost 4 bases and 5 bases, in that order; junction bases with no gene match: 14. This CDR3 is 16 amino acids long. The DNA for the CDR3 is TGTGCCAGCAGCCCAAGGATGGGACAGATGGGAACTGAAGCTTTCTTT. This codes for CASSPRMGQMGTEAFF.

In its sample, this clone was seen once. V usage is TRBV2 and J usage is TRBJ1-4; possibly TRBD1 for D (5 bases). The CDR3 consists of 14 residues. Trimming cost V 11 bases and J 0 bases, with 13 bases left between them. Germline assignment: CDR1 SNHLY and CDR2 FYNNEI. The CDR3 coding sequence is TGTGCCTCCCGGGGGGGAACAACTAATGAAAAACTGTTTTTT. This sequence encodes CASRGGTTNEKLFF.

This clone appeared a single time. The J gene is TRBJ2-3, the V gene TRBV5-1; the match to TRBD2 covers 7 bases. Germline values: CDR1 SGHRS, CDR2 YFSETQ. The ends lost 0 bases at V and 0 bases at J; junction bases unmatched: 1. CDR3 length equals 15 residues. The CDR3 sequence is CASSLAAGSTDTQYF. The CDR3 nucleotides read TGCGCCAGCAGCTTGGCAGCGGGGAGCACAGATACGCAGTATTTT.

The chain recombines TRBV7-9 with TRBJ1-3; 10 bases map to TRBD1. Losses at the gene ends were 4 bases for V and 0 bases for J; bases not matched to a gene: 9. Germline loops: CDR1 SEHNR, CDR2 FQNEAQ (reference sequence). The CDR3 covers 18 residues. Here the CDR3 reads CASSSLPGQGRSGNTIYF. For the CDR3, the DNA is TGTGCCAGCAGCTCTTTACCGGGACAGGGGCGCTCTGGAAACACCATATATTTT.

The chain combines TRBV3-1 (or the pseudogene TRBV3-2) with TRBJ2-1, with 12 bases matching TRBD2. Germline V lookup: CDR1 LGHDT, CDR2 YNNKEL (reference sequence). V shed 0 bases, J shed 8 bases, and the junction held 5 bases outside the gene matches. The CDR3 loop spans 16 amino acids. CDR3 coding DNA: TGTGCCAGCAGCCAAGACCCTAGCGGGAGGGTGGATGAGCAGTTCTTC. Protein sequence: CASSQDPSGRVDEQFF.

This sequence joins TRBV15 and TRBJ2-1; TRBD1 is a possible D gene (7 bases). Germline V lookup: CDR1 LNHNV, CDR2 YYDKDF (reference sequence). The CDR3 has 14 residues. V was cut by 1 base and J by 6 bases, with 10 bases left in between. CDR3 sequence: CATSRGGDSNEQFF. The CDR3 nucleotides are TGTGCCACCAGCAGAGGCGGGGACAGCAATGAGCAGTTCTTC. Full variable domain (outside the CDR3, taken from reference TRBV15 and TRBJ2-1): DAMVIQNPRYQVTQFGKPVTLSCSQTLNHNVMYWYQQKSSQAPKLLFHYYDKDFNNEADTPDNFQSRRPNTSFCFLDIRSPGLGDTAMYLCATSRGGDSNEQFFGPGTRLTVL.

This clone was seen only once. This chain connects TRBV4-1 to TRBJ1-5; unclear D gene. Germline V gives CDR1 MGHRA, CDR2 YSYEKL. CDR3 size: 15 residues. Trimming took off 1 base at V and 6 bases at J, with 13 bases between the two ends. The CDR3 spells CASSQVTGLSQPQHF. CDR3 nucleotides: TGCGCCAGCAGCCAAGTCACGGGGTTAAGTCAGCCCCAGCATTTT.

The V gene is TRBV3-1 (or the pseudogene TRBV3-2), the J gene TRBJ2-5, with D perhaps TRBD1 (7 bases). Germline lookup yields CDR1 LGHDT and CDR2 YNNKEL (reference sequence). The V end was cut by 1 base, the J end by 3 bases, with 18 bases between. The CDR3 covers 17 residues. The DNA for the CDR3 is TGTGCCAGCAGCCAAGGAGCAGGGGGAGGCTCGGAAGAGACCCAGTACTTC. This translates into CASSQGAGGGSEETQYF.

The chain uses TRBV28 and TRBJ2-1; 11 positions match TRBD2. Germline assignment: CDR1 MDHEN and CDR2 SYDVKM. This CDR3 contains 15 residues. With 3 bases clipped from V and 5 bases from J, the junction kept 3 bases outside the gene matches. Here the CDR3 reads CASSFGTSGNNEQFF. CDR3 nucleotides: TGTGCCAGCAGTTTTGGGACTAGCGGAAACAATGAGCAGTTCTTC.

This clone was seen just once. This chain joins TRBV13 and TRBJ1-2, with D possibly TRBD1 on 6 matching bases. Trimming pared 4 bases from V and 4 bases from J, leaving 16 bases between. CDR1 PRHDT and CDR2 FYEKMQ come from the germline V gene (reference sequence). This CDR3 region has 15 residues. The DNA of the CDR3 is TGTGCCAGCAGCTCTAGAGGGGGTCCGGGCTATGGCTACACCTTC. It is translated as CASSSRGGPGYGYTF.

The CDR3 loop is CASSYSGPSSYNEQFF. DNA of the CDR3: TGTGCCAGCAGCTACAGCGGGCCCAGCTCCTACAATGAGCAGTTCTTC. The chain combines TRBV11-3 with TRBJ2-1, with D perhaps matching TRBD2 (6 bases). V gave up 4 bases and J gave up 0 bases, with 13 bases separating them. The germline V gene encodes CDR1 SGHNT and CDR2 YENEEA. The CDR3 is 16 residues long.

This chain joins TRBV5-1 and TRBJ1-1, with a possible D match to TRBD1 (6 bases). The CDR3 consists of 14 residues. Trimming removed 2 bases from V and 4 bases from J, with 12 bases in between. CDR1 is SGHRS, CDR2 YFSETQ, per germline. The CDR3 DNA reads TGCGCCAGCAGCTTTGTGGGGGGGCCCACTGAAGCTTTCTTT. It encodes CASSFVGGPTEAFF.

The chain couples TRBV27 to TRBJ2-1; D may be TRBD1 (6 bases). CDR1 and CDR2 (germline): MNHEY, SMNVEV (reference sequence). The CDR3 sequence is 15 residues long. V lost 10 bases, J lost 6 bases, and 22 bases lay in between. For the CDR3, the DNA is TGTGCCACCAGACTCCGGGACCAGGGGCCCAATGAGCAGTTCTTC. This gives the protein CATRLRDQGPNEQFF.